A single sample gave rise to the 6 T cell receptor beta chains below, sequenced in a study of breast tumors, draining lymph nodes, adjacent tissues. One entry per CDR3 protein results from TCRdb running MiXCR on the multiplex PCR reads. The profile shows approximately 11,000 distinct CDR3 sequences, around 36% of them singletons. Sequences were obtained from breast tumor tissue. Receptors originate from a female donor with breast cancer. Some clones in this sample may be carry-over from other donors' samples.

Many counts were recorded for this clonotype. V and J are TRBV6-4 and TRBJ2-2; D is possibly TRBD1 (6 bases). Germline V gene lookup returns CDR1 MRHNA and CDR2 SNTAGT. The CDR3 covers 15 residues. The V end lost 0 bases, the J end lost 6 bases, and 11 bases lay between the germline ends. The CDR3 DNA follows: TGTGCCAGCAGTGACTCCCCTGGGGGCGCCGGGGAGCTGTTTTTT. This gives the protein CASSDSPGGAGELFF.

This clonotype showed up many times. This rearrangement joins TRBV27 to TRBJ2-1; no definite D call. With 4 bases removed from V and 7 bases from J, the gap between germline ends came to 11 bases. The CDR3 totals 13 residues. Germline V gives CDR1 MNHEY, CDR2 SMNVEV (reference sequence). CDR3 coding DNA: TGTGCCAGCAGTTCAAGCATGGAAAATGAGCAGTTCTTC. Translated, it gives CASSSSMENEQFF.

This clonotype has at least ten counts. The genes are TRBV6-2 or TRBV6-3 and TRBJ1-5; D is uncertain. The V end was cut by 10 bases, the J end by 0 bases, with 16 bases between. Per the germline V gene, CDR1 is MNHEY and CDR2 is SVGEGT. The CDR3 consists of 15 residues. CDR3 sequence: CATSWEGYSNQPQHF. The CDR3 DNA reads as TGTGCCACGTCCTGGGAGGGATATAGCAATCAGCCCCAGCATTTT.

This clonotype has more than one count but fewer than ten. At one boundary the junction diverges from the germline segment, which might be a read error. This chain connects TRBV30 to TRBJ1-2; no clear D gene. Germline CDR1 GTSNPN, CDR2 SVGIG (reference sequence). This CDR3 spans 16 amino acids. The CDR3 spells CAFPNTNQSANYGYPF. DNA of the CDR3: TGTGCCTTTCCAAACACGAACCAATCAGCTAACTATGGCTACCCCTTC. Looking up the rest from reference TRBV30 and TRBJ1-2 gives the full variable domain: SQTIHQWPATLVQPVGSPLSLECTVEGTSNPNLYWYRQAAGRGLQLLFYSVGIGQISSEVPQNLSASRPQDRQFILSSKKLLLSDSGFYLCAFPNTNQSANYGYPFGSGTRLTVV.

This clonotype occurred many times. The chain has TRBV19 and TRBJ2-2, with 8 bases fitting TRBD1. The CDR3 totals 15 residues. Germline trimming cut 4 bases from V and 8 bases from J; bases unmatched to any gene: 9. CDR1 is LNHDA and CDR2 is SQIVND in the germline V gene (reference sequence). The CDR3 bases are TGTGCCAGTAGTACTCGGGCAGGGGGCCTGGGGGAGCTGTTTTTT. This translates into CASSTRAGGLGELFF. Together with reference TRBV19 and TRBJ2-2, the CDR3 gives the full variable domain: DGGITQSPKYLFRKEGQNVTLSCEQNLNHDAMYWYRQDPGQGLRLIYYSQIVNDFQKGDIAEGYSVSREKKESFPLTVTSAQKNPTAFYLCASSTRAGGLGELFFGEGSRLTVL.

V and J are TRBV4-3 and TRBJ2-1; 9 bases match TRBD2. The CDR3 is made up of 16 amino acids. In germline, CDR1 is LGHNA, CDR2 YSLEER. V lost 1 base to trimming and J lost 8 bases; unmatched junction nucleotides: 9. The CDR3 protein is CASSQGGLASYDEQFF. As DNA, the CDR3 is TGCGCCAGCAGCCAAGGGGGACTAGCATCCTATGATGAGCAGTTCTTC.